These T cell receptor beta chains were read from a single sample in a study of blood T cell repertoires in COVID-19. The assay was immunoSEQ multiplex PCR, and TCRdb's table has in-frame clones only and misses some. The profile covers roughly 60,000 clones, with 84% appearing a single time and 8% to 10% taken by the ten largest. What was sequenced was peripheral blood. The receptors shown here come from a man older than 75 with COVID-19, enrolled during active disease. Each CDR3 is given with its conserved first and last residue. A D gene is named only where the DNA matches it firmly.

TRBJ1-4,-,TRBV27,CATASINRAEHEKLFF
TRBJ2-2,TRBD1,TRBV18,CASSPTGADGTGELFF
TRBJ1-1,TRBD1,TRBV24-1,CATSDRTGGTEAFF
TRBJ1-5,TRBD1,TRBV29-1,CSVRDRGFESNQPQHF
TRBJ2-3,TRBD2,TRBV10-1,CASSEGAGTMDTQYF
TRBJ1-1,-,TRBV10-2,CASKEGGMEEAFF
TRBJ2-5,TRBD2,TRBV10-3,CAISPSSGRAIETQYF
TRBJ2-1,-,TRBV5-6,CASSLPEATYNEQFF
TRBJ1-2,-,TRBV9,CASSVSGTRHGYTF
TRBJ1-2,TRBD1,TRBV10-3,CAISELARGTGHTF
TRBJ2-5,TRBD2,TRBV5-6,CASSLTSGRWAETQYF
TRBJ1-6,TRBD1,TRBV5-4,CASSPGGSENSPLHF
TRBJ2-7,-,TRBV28,CASSSRGYSYEQYF
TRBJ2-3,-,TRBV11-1,CASSSGDYSTDTQYF
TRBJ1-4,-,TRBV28,CASRSGLRPIEKLFF
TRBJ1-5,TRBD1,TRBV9,CASSLGQGSQPQHF
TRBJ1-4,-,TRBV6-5,CASSYGGDRREKLFF
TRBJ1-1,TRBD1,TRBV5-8,CASSPGTGWNTEAFF
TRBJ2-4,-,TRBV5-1,CASSLWEVLAKNIQYF
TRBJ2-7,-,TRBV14,CASSQQGLSYEQYF
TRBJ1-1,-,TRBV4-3,CASSQDRLGGVNTEAFF
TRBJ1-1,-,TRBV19,CASSISGNTEAFF
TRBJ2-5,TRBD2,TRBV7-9,CASSLALTAGGQETQYF
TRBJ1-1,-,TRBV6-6,CASIVDSPGAEAFF
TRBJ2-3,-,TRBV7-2,CASSLAGSAVGADTQYF
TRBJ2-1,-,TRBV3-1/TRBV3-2,CASNTGPFYNEQFF
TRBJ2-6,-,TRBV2,CASSETGSANVLTF
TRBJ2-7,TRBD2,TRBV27,CASTTREGFGDEQYF
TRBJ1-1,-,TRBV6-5,CASSYSGGLTTEAFF
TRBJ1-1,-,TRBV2,CAGGNEANTEAFF
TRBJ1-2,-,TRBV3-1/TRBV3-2,CASSHTTGMYGYTF
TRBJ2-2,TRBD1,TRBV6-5,CASSVTGYSTGELFF
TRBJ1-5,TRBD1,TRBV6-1,CASSDSGGSSQPQHF
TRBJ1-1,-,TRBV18,CASSPYVNTEAFF
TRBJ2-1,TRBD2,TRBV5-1,CASRAGTGNEQFF
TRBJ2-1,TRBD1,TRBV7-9,CASSFRGDRAEAYNEQFF
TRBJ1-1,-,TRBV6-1,CASSEAPGRGRDTEAFF
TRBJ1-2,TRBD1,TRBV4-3,CASSPESGTGYYGYTF
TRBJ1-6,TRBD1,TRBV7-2,CASSPYRGTRGSPLHF
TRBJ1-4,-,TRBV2,CASSDKRTNEKLFF
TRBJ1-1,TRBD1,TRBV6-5,CASSWGTGGTEAFF
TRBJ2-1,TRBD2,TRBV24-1,CATRPGTNNEQFF
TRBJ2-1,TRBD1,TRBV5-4,CASSLGTGRFNEQFF
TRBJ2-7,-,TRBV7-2,CASSLGGGSYEQYF
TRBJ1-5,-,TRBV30,CAWSWEGSNQPQHF
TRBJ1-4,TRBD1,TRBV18,CASSPSRDRGNEKLFF
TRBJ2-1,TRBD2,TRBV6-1,CASSEALAGGLSPVKQFF